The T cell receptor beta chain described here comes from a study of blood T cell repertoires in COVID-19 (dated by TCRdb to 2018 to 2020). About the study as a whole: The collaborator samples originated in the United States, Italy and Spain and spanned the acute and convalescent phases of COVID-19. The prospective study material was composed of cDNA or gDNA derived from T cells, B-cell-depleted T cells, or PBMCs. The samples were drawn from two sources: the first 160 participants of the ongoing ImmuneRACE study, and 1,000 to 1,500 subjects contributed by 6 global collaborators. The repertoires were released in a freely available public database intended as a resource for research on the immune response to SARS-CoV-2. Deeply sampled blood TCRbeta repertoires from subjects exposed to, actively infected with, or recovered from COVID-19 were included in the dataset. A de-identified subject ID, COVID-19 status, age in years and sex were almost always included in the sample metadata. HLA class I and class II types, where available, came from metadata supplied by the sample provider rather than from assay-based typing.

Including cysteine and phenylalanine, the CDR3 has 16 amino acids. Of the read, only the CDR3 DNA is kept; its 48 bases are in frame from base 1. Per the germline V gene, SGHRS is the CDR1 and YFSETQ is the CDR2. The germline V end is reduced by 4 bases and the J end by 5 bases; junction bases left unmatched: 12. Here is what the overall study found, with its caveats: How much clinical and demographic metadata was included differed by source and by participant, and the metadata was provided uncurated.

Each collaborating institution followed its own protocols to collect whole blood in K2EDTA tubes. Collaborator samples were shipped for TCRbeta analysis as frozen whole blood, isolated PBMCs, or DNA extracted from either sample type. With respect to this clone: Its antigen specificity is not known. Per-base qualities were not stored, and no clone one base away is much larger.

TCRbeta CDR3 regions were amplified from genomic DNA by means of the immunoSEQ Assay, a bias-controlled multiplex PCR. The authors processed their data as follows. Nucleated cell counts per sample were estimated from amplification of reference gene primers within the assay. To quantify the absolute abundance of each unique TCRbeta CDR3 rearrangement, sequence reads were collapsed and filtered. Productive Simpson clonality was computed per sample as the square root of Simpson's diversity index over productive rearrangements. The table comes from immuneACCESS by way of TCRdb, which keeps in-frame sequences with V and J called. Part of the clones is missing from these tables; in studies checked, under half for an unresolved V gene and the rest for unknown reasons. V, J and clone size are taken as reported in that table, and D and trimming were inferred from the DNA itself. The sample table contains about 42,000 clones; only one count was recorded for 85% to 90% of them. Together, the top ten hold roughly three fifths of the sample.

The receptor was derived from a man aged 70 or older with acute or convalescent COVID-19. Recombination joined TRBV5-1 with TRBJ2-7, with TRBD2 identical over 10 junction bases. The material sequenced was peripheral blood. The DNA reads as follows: TGCGCCAGCAGCCCTCGAGCTAGCGGGAGTGTCCACGAGCAGTACTTC. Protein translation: CASSPRASGSVHEQYF.